Listed below are T cell receptor beta chains from one sample, sequenced in a study of blood T cell repertoires in COVID-19. This table comes from immunoSEQ multiplex PCR, and its TCRdb copy is limited to in-frame clones, with some not included. Of some 270,000 clones listed, approximately 85% were seen once; the top ten hold 9.5% to 12%. Sequencing used peripheral blood. The receptors come from a woman aged 70-85 years with acute or convalescent COVID-19. Both conserved end residues are part of each CDR3. Each record gives: CDR3 length, D gene, V gene, J gene, clone size, CDR3 DNA, CDR3 protein. A D gene is named only where the DNA matches it firmly. Rows may omit the clone size; those that give it use once, few, many or a size class.

>13|.|TRBV18|TRBJ1-1|.
TGTGCCAGCTCACAGGGGGAAGGCAGGGAAGCTTTCTTT
CASSQGEGREAFF
>13|.|TRBV19|TRBJ2-3|few
TGTGCCACCCGGCGGACACCTCCAGATACGCAGTATTTT
CATRRTPPDTQYF
>16|.|TRBV14|TRBJ1-2|.
TGTGCCAGCAGCCATGGGATGAGGGAATTGTCGAATGGCTACACCTTC
CASSHGMRELSNGYTF
>13|.|TRBV4-1|TRBJ1-2|.
TGCGCCAGCAGCCGACCCGGAGGGGTTGGCTACACCTTC
CASSRPGGVGYTF
>14|.|TRBV5-1|TRBJ1-6|.
TGCGCCAGCAGCGAGGGTTCAGGAAATTCACCCCTCCACTTT
CASSEGSGNSPLHF
>17|TRBD1|TRBV6-8|TRBJ1-1|.
TGTGCCAGCAGGGAACCTCGGACAGGGACGATGAACACTGAAGCTTTCTTT
CASREPRTGTMNTEAFF
>15|.|TRBV30|TRBJ2-7|.
TGTGCCTGGAGGACGACTAGTTCATTGGCCTACGAGCAGTACTTC
CAWRTTSSLAYEQYF
>12|.|TRBV4-1|TRBJ1-1|.
TGCGCCAGCAGCCAACTACAGGGAGTAGCTTTCTTT
CASSQLQGVAFF
>17|.|TRBV1|TRBJ2-3|.
TGCACCAGCAGCCCTCAGACTAGCGGGGGGGTTCTAGATACGCAGTATTTT
CTSSPQTSGGVLDTQYF
>15|.|TRBV18|TRBJ2-3|.
TGTGCCAGCTCACCCTATACAGGGTCCACAGATACGCAGTATTTT
CASSPYTGSTDTQYF
>15|.|TRBV5-1|TRBJ1-3|few
TGCGCCAGCAGTTCCGAGGGCCGCTCTGGAAACACCATATATTTT
CASSSEGRSGNTIYF
>13|TRBD1|TRBV7-8|TRBJ1-1|once
TGTGCCAGCAGCACTGTCGGACAGGGCGAAGCTTTCTTT
CASSTVGQGEAFF
>14|.|TRBV11-2|TRBJ1-1|.
TGTGCCAGCAGCTTCGGCAGGGGGAACACTGAAGCTTTCTTT
CASSFGRGNTEAFF
>16|.|TRBV13|TRBJ1-4|once
TGTGCCAGCAGCTTAGGGAGTGCAGGAAAGGCTGAAAAACTGTTTTTT
CASSLGSAGKAEKLFF
>16|.|TRBV30|TRBJ1-6|.
TGTGCCTGGAGTCCGCGGTCCCCCGGCGTTTTTGCACCCCTCCACTTT
CAWSPRSPGVFAPLHF
>13|TRBD2|TRBV6-5|TRBJ2-3|.
TGTGCCAGCAGGGCCGTAAAGCGGGGCTGGGCGTATTTT
CASRAVKRGWAYF
>15|.|TRBV5-1|TRBJ1-6|.
TGCGCCAGCAGCCCGTCCTTCCGGGAAGATTCACCCCTCCACTTT
CASSPSFREDSPLHF
>15|TRBD1|TRBV19|TRBJ2-2|.
TGTGCCAGTACCGTCGGACAGGTTAACACCGGGGAGCTGTTTTTT
CASTVGQVNTGELFF
>15|.|TRBV10-3|TRBJ2-7|.
TGTGCCATCAGTGCCACTACAGGGTCTTCCTACGAGCAGTACTTC
CAISATTGSSYEQYF
>16|TRBD1|TRBV19|TRBJ2-3|few
TGTGCCAGTAGTAGACTGGGACAGGGGAGTACAGATACGCAGTATTTT
CASSRLGQGSTDTQYF
>14|TRBD1|TRBV5-1|TRBJ1-2|.
TGCGCCAGCAGTTCGGGGGACAGGGGCTATGGCTACACCTTC
CASSSGDRGYGYTF
>18|TRBD2|TRBV3-1/TRBV3-2|TRBJ2-1|.
TGTGCCAGCAGCCAATTGGCTAGCGGGGGGGTTAAGGTGAATGAGCAGTTCTTC
CASSQLASGGVKVNEQFF
>14|.|TRBV15|TRBJ1-1|.
TGTGCCACCAGCAGAGGAGGGTTGGGAACTGAAGCTTTCTTT
CATSRGGLGTEAFF
>13|.|TRBV4-1|TRBJ2-1|.
TGCGCCAGCAGCCCTGCGGGGGCATATGAGCAGTTCTTC
CASSPAGAYEQFF
>15|.|TRBV2|TRBJ1-2|.
TGTGCCAGCAGTGTCTATCAACAGGGAAACTATGGCTACACCTTC
CASSVYQQGNYGYTF
>13|.|TRBV3-1/TRBV3-2|TRBJ1-1|.
TGTGCCAGCAGCTACGGACAGAACACTGAAGCTTTCTTT
CASSYGQNTEAFF
>13|.|TRBV12-5|TRBJ2-7|.
TGTGCTAGTGGTTTGTCAGCGGGTAACGAGCAGTACTTC
CASGLSAGNEQYF
>14|TRBD1|TRBV9|TRBJ1-2|.
TGTGCCAGCAGCGCACAGGGGAGAGACTATGGCTACACCTTC
CASSAQGRDYGYTF
>13|.|TRBV6-5|TRBJ1-2|.
TGTGCCAGCACCGCAAAGAGGGCACCAGGCTACACCTTC
CASTAKRAPGYTF
>15|.|TRBV5-1|TRBJ1-1|.
TGCGCCAGCAGCTGGGAAAGGGGGTTCATCACTGAAGCTTTCTTT
CASSWERGFITEAFF
>11|.|TRBV20-1|TRBJ2-1|.
TGCAGTGCTAGAGGGGGACTGGCACAGTTCTTC
CSARGGLAQFF
>15|.|TRBV19|TRBJ1-5|.
TGTGCCAGTAGTATAAGACTGGAGGGCAATCAGCCCCAGCATTTT
CASSIRLEGNQPQHF
>13|.|TRBV6-1|TRBJ1-1|.
TGTGCCAGCAGTGAACTGAGGGAAGGGGAAGCTTTCTTT
CASSELREGEAFF
>16|.|TRBV5-1|TRBJ2-3|.
TGCGCCAGCAGCTTGGCCGTCGGGCAGGGCGCGAATACGCAGTATTTT
CASSLAVGQGANTQYF
>14|.|TRBV13|TRBJ1-1|.
TGTGCCAGCAGCTTCGTTCAGGGCTACACTGAAGCTTTCTTT
CASSFVQGYTEAFF
>16|.|TRBV7-6|TRBJ1-5|.
TGTGCCAGCAGCTTCCCGGGACAAGGGCGGTATCAGCCCCAGCATTTT
CASSFPGQGRYQPQHF
>13|.|TRBV7-2|TRBJ2-7|.
TGTGCCAGCAGCCCGGGACTTAACTACGAGCAGTACTTC
CASSPGLNYEQYF
>17|.|TRBV3-1/TRBV3-2|TRBJ2-3|.
TGTGCCAGCAGCCAAGACTCCACGTGGCAGTCTCGAGATACGCAGTATTTT
CASSQDSTWQSRDTQYF
>16|.|TRBV11-2|TRBJ1-1|few
TGTGCCAGCAGCTTAGGGGGGGGCTACATGAACACTGAAGCTTTCTTT
CASSLGGGYMNTEAFF
>13|TRBD2|TRBV10-3|TRBJ2-5|.
TGTGCCGCTTCTAGCGGGGGGGGGAAGACCCAGTACTTC
CAASSGGGKTQYF
>18|TRBD1|TRBV7-8|TRBJ2-5|.
TGTGCCAGCAGCCAGACCTCCCGGACAGGGAGGAAGGGAGAGACCCAGTACTTC
CASSQTSRTGRKGETQYF
>16|.|TRBV30|TRBJ2-2|.
TGTGCCTGGAGTTCAGGGAGGCTAGGGTTCACCGGGGAGCTGTTTTTT
CAWSSGRLGFTGELFF
>12|.|TRBV21-1|TRBJ2-1|once
TGTGCCAGCAGCAAAGGGGAGGATGAGCAGTTCTTC
CASSKGEDEQFF
>15|.|TRBV27|TRBJ2-5|.
TGTGCCAGCAGTTTAGAGGGCAGGGGGAGGGAGACCCAGTACTTC
CASSLEGRGRETQYF
>16|TRBD2|TRBV6-2/TRBV6-3|TRBJ2-1|.
TGTGCCAGCAGTCCCCGGAGAGCGGGGGGCACGAATGAGCAGTTCTTC
CASSPRRAGGTNEQFF
>14|.|TRBV3-1/TRBV3-2|TRBJ1-2|.
TGTGCCAGCAGCCCCCTTGGAGGGGCGGGTGGCTACACCTTC
CASSPLGGAGGYTF
>13|TRBD1|TRBV9|TRBJ1-2|.
TGTGCCAGCAGTGCGGGACAGGTTAATGGCTACACCTTC
CASSAGQVNGYTF
>16|.|TRBV3-1/TRBV3-2|TRBJ2-2|.
TGTGCCAGCAGCCGAGGACGAGTAGGGGACACCGGGGAGCTGTTTTTT
CASSRGRVGDTGELFF
>16|TRBD2|TRBV4-2|TRBJ2-3|.
TGTGCCAGCAGCTTACAACCAGGACTAGAGACAGATACGCAGTATTTT
CASSLQPGLETDTQYF
>11|.|TRBV6-5|TRBJ1-2|.
TGTGCCAGCAGGATCCCGGATGGCTACACCTTC
CASRIPDGYTF
>14|TRBD1|TRBV5-5|TRBJ1-1|many
TGTGCCAGCAGCCGGGGACAGTTGAACACTGAAGCTTTCTTT
CASSRGQLNTEAFF
>16|.|TRBV29-1|TRBJ2-3|.
TGCAGCGTTGAAACCCCCGGAGGCAGTAACACAGATACGCAGTATTTT
CSVETPGGSNTDTQYF
>15|.|TRBV7-6|TRBJ1-3|.
TGTGCCAGCAGCTTAGGCCCGGGATCTGGAAACACCATATATTTT
CASSLGPGSGNTIYF
>13|.|TRBV2|TRBJ1-6|.
TGTGCCAGCAGTGAACAGTATAATTCACCCCTCCACTTT
CASSEQYNSPLHF
>14|TRBD1|TRBV10-2|TRBJ1-1|.
TGCGCCAGCAGTGACTTCACCACAGGGGGCTGGGCTTTCTTT
CASSDFTTGGWAFF
>12|.|TRBV10-3|TRBJ1-2|.
TGTGCCATCAGTGAGTCGAGGGCCGGCTACACCTTC
CAISESRAGYTF
>13|TRBD2|TRBV7-2|TRBJ2-7|few
TGTGCCAGCAGTCCTAGCGGGGGGCAGGAGCAGTACTTC
CASSPSGGQEQYF
>14|TRBD1|TRBV4-1|TRBJ1-6|.
TGCGCCAGCAGGCCCGGGACAGTCTATTCACCCCTCCACTTT
CASRPGTVYSPLHF